Listed below are T cell receptor beta chains from one sample, sequenced in a study of T-cell reconstitution after alpha-beta-depleted transplantation in children. A single record per CDR3 protein comes from TCRdb applying MiXCR to the PCR reads. The sample includes 150,000 to 200,000 distinct CDR3 sequences, approximately 6.6% of them seen just once. The source material was PBMCs from the stem cell graft donor, sampled from the stem cell graft. All receptors come from a human donor who donated a stem cell graft to a child with Wiskott-Aldrich syndrome. Both conserved end residues are part of each CDR3. D genes are given only for firm matches. Expanded clones are given a class, and other clones once, few, many or no size at all.

V gene: TRBV5-1
clone size: many
D gene: TRBD1
J gene: TRBJ2-1
CDR3 DNA: TGCGCCAGCAGCGGGGGACAGGGGCCGATGAGCTCCTACAATGAGCAGTTCTTC
CDR3 protein: CASSGGQGPMSSYNEQFF

V gene: TRBV12-3/TRBV12-4
clone size: many
D gene: TRBD1
J gene: TRBJ2-6
CDR3 DNA: TGTGCCAGCAGCGACAGGGGAGCGGGGGCCAACGTCCTGACTTTC
CDR3 protein: CASSDRGAGANVLTF

V gene: TRBV4-1
clone size: many
D gene: TRBD1
J gene: TRBJ2-7
CDR3 DNA: TGCGCCAGCAGCCAATCGACAGGGGGCTCCTCCTACGAGCAGTACTTC
CDR3 protein: CASSQSTGGSSYEQYF

V gene: TRBV4-2
clone size: many
D gene: -
J gene: TRBJ2-1
CDR3 DNA: TGTGCCAGCAGCCAACGCAACCCTTCCTACAATGAGCAGTTCTTC
CDR3 protein: CASSQRNPSYNEQFF

V gene: TRBV20-1
clone size: many
D gene: TRBD1
J gene: TRBJ2-1
CDR3 DNA: TGCAGTGCTAGAGACTCCGGGACAGGCAATGAGCAGTTCTTC
CDR3 protein: CSARDSGTGNEQFF

V gene: TRBV10-3
clone size: many
D gene: TRBD2
J gene: TRBJ2-3
CDR3 DNA: TGTGCCATCAGTGGGGGAGCGGGGGGGCCCTCAGATACGCAGTATTTT
CDR3 protein: CAISGGAGGPSDTQYF

V gene: TRBV18
clone size: many
D gene: TRBD1
J gene: TRBJ1-1
CDR3 DNA: TGTGCCAGCTCACCACCGGCCTGGGACAGATCGGTAAGGACTGAAGCTTTCTTT
CDR3 protein: CASSPPAWDRSVRTEAFF

V gene: TRBV20-1
clone size: many
D gene: -
J gene: TRBJ2-2
CDR3 DNA: TGCAGTGCTAAGTTTGAGAACACCGGGGAGCTGTTTTTT
CDR3 protein: CSAKFENTGELFF

V gene: TRBV14
clone size: -
D gene: -
J gene: TRBJ1-2
CDR3 DNA: TGTGCCAGCAGCCAAGTTAACAGCGGCTACACCTTC
CDR3 protein: CASSQVNSGYTF

V gene: TRBV7-2
clone size: -
D gene: -
J gene: TRBJ2-5
CDR3 DNA: TGTGCCAGCACCGATGGGCAGGGGAGGTCCCAAGAGACCCAGTACTTC
CDR3 protein: CASTDGQGRSQETQYF

V gene: TRBV29-1
clone size: many
D gene: -
J gene: TRBJ1-1
CDR3 DNA: TGCGCCACAGTCGTCATGAACACTGAAGCTTTCTTT
CDR3 protein: CATVVMNTEAFF

V gene: TRBV24-1
clone size: many
D gene: -
J gene: TRBJ2-7
CDR3 DNA: TGTGCCACCAGCGTGGGGGGTAAAGTATACGAGCAGTACTTC
CDR3 protein: CATSVGGKVYEQYF

V gene: TRBV5-1
clone size: many
D gene: -
J gene: TRBJ2-6
CDR3 DNA: TGCGCCAGCAGCTTGGCAGCAGGGTCCCCCTCTGGGGCCAACGTCCTGACTTTC
CDR3 protein: CASSLAAGSPSGANVLTF

V gene: TRBV28
clone size: few
D gene: -
J gene: TRBJ2-7
CDR3 DNA: TGTGCCAGCAGCCCCCGGGGGAGATACCAGTCCTACGAGCAGTACTTC
CDR3 protein: CASSPRGRYQSYEQYF

V gene: TRBV27
clone size: many
D gene: TRBD2
J gene: TRBJ2-3
CDR3 DNA: TGTGCCAGCAGTTTACTAGCGGCGGGGGATACGCAGTATTTT
CDR3 protein: CASSLLAAGDTQYF

V gene: TRBV7-6
clone size: many
D gene: -
J gene: TRBJ1-1
CDR3 DNA: TGTGCCAGCAGCTTAGAAATGGGGGATGTAGCTTTCTTT
CDR3 protein: CASSLEMGDVAFF

V gene: TRBV12-3/TRBV12-4
clone size: many
D gene: -
J gene: TRBJ2-3
CDR3 DNA: TGTGCCAGCAGTTTAGGTAGAATGGATACGCAGTATTTT
CDR3 protein: CASSLGRMDTQYF

V gene: TRBV5-1
clone size: -
D gene: -
J gene: TRBJ1-2
CDR3 DNA: TGCGCCAGCAGCTTGGCCGAGAACAGGGCTAACTATGGCTACACCTTC
CDR3 protein: CASSLAENRANYGYTF

V gene: TRBV24-1
clone size: few
D gene: -
J gene: TRBJ1-5
CDR3 DNA: TGTGCCACCAGTGATTCGCGGCTCAATCAGCCCCAGCATTTT
CDR3 protein: CATSDSRLNQPQHF

V gene: TRBV13
clone size: many
D gene: -
J gene: TRBJ1-1
CDR3 DNA: TGTGCCAGCAGCTTAGGCTTACCAGGGCTGAACACTGAAGCTTTCTTT
CDR3 protein: CASSLGLPGLNTEAFF

V gene: TRBV5-1
clone size: -
D gene: TRBD2
J gene: TRBJ2-1
CDR3 DNA: TGCGCCAGCAGCCGGGGACTAGCGGGAGGGGTGGACAATGAGCAGTTCTTC
CDR3 protein: CASSRGLAGGVDNEQFF

V gene: TRBV5-8
clone size: many
D gene: -
J gene: TRBJ1-6
CDR3 DNA: TGTGCCAGCAGTCTGAACCCTAAGTCATTCCATAATTCACCCCTCCACTTT
CDR3 protein: CASSLNPKSFHNSPLHF

V gene: TRBV7-2
clone size: -
D gene: TRBD2
J gene: TRBJ2-5
CDR3 DNA: TGTGCCAGCAGCTCAAGCGGGGGGATCGGGGACCAGTACTTC
CDR3 protein: CASSSSGGIGDQYF

V gene: TRBV9
clone size: many
D gene: TRBD1
J gene: TRBJ2-7
CDR3 DNA: TGTGCCAGCAGCGTAGGGGACAGGGGAACGGGCGAGCAGTACTTC
CDR3 protein: CASSVGDRGTGEQYF